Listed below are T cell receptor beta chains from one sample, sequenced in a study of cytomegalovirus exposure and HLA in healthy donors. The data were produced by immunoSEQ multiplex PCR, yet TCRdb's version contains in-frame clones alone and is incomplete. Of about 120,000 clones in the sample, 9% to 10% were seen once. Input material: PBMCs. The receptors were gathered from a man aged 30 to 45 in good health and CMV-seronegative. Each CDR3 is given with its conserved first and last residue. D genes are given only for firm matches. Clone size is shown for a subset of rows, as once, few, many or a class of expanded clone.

DNA: TGCGCCAGCAGCCAAGAGCACAGGGGTGGAGAAAAACTGTTTTTT
CDR3: CASSQEHRGGEKLFF
size: -
D: TRBD1
V: TRBV4-1
J: TRBJ1-4

DNA: TGTGCCAGCAGCTTCTCCAATGAGCAGTTCTTC
CDR3: CASSFSNEQFF
size: -
D: -
V: TRBV7-8
J: TRBJ2-1

DNA: TGTGCCAGCAGTTACACCAGGGCTGGGGCCAACGTCCTGACTTTC
CDR3: CASSYTRAGANVLTF
size: -
D: -
V: TRBV6-5
J: TRBJ2-6

DNA: TGTGCCAGCAGCAATCAGTTCGTCTCCGAGCAGTACTTC
CDR3: CASSNQFVSEQYF
size: few
D: -
V: TRBV7-2
J: TRBJ2-7

DNA: TGTGCTAGTGGCCTCGGGGGGGGCGAGCAGTACTTC
CDR3: CASGLGGGEQYF
size: -
D: TRBD2
V: TRBV12-5
J: TRBJ2-7

DNA: TGTGCCAGCAGAGATAGTTCGATCACTGAAGCTTTCTTT
CDR3: CASRDSSITEAFF
size: -
D: -
V: TRBV28
J: TRBJ1-1

DNA: TGTGCCAGCAGCCTAACGGGTACGATAGGGGCGCAAGAGACCCAGTACTTC
CDR3: CASSLTGTIGAQETQYF
size: few
D: -
V: TRBV28
J: TRBJ2-5

DNA: TGTGCCAGCAGCTCGCCGGACAGCCTAACTGATGGCTACACCTTC
CDR3: CASSSPDSLTDGYTF
size: few
D: -
V: TRBV5-4
J: TRBJ1-2

DNA: TGTGCCATCACCTCGGGGTCCTACGAGCAGTACTTC
CDR3: CAITSGSYEQYF
size: few
D: -
V: TRBV10-3
J: TRBJ2-7

DNA: TGCAGCATAGGGACAGCCAATGGTTACGAGCAGTACTTC
CDR3: CSIGTANGYEQYF
size: -
D: TRBD1
V: TRBV29-1
J: TRBJ2-7

DNA: TGTGCCAGCAGCTTAGTACAGGGGACGGACACCGGGGAGCTGTTTTTT
CDR3: CASSLVQGTDTGELFF
size: -
D: TRBD1
V: TRBV7-2
J: TRBJ2-2

DNA: TGTGCCAGCAGTTACACAGATAGTAGTGAGCAGTACTTC
CDR3: CASSYTDSSEQYF
size: -
D: -
V: TRBV6-5
J: TRBJ2-7

DNA: TGCGCCAGCAGCTTGGCCCGGGGAGTGGTGGGGTACGAGCAGTACTTC
CDR3: CASSLARGVVGYEQYF
size: -
D: -
V: TRBV5-1
J: TRBJ2-7

DNA: TGTGCCAGCAGCTCGCGGCGCGCCCAGCAGTACTTC
CDR3: CASSSRRAQQYF
size: -
D: -
V: TRBV11-2
J: TRBJ2-7

DNA: TGTGCCAGCAGAGGACAGGTGAACACTGAAGCTTTCTTT
CDR3: CASRGQVNTEAFF
size: -
D: TRBD1
V: TRBV5-4
J: TRBJ1-1

DNA: TGTGCCAGCAGCCTACGAACAGGGGGAAAAGACGAGCAGTACTTC
CDR3: CASSLRTGGKDEQYF
size: few
D: TRBD1
V: TRBV7-9
J: TRBJ2-7

DNA: TGCAGCGTTGAGGGACAGGGGTACAATGAGCAGTTCTTC
CDR3: CSVEGQGYNEQFF
size: few
D: TRBD1
V: TRBV29-1
J: TRBJ2-1

DNA: TGTGCCAGCAGCTTGGATCTGTCCCATGAGCAGTTCTTC
CDR3: CASSLDLSHEQFF
size: -
D: -
V: TRBV5-6
J: TRBJ2-1

DNA: TGTGCCAGCAGTACGGACAGGGAGGGTCTCGAGCAGTACTTC
CDR3: CASSTDREGLEQYF
size: -
D: -
V: TRBV27
J: TRBJ2-7

DNA: TGTGCCAGCCGGGTTGCCGGAGGACTTAATGAAAAACTGTTTTTT
CDR3: CASRVAGGLNEKLFF
size: -
D: -
V: TRBV6-5
J: TRBJ1-4

DNA: TGTGCCAGCAGTGACTCGACAGGGGGTTATGGCTACACCTTC
CDR3: CASSDSTGGYGYTF
size: few
D: TRBD1
V: TRBV6-4
J: TRBJ1-2

DNA: TGTGCCAGCAGCGTAGGCGTCGAGCAGTACTTC
CDR3: CASSVGVEQYF
size: -
D: -
V: TRBV11-2
J: TRBJ2-7

DNA: TGTGCCAGCAGTTTCGCACAGGGGGCTAGTCAGCCCCAGCATTTT
CDR3: CASSFAQGASQPQHF
size: few
D: TRBD1
V: TRBV27
J: TRBJ1-5

DNA: TGTGCCAGTAGTAGACAGGGATACGCTAACTATGGCTACACCTTC
CDR3: CASSRQGYANYGYTF
size: -
D: TRBD1
V: TRBV19
J: TRBJ1-2

DNA: TGTGCCAGCAGTTTTGCCCAGGGGGCATGGACCGGGGAGCTGTTTTTT
CDR3: CASSFAQGAWTGELFF
size: -
D: TRBD1
V: TRBV27
J: TRBJ2-2

DNA: TGTGCCAGCAGCCCGGGACTGAACACAGATACGCAGTATTTT
CDR3: CASSPGLNTDTQYF
size: -
D: -
V: TRBV7-2
J: TRBJ2-3

DNA: TGTGCCAGCAGCTTAAAAGGACAGACGAACACTGAAGCTTTCTTT
CDR3: CASSLKGQTNTEAFF
size: few
D: -
V: TRBV7-3
J: TRBJ1-1

DNA: TGTGCCAGCAGCTCGCGACTAGCGGGAGCCTCCGGCTCCTACAATGAGCAGTTCTTC
CDR3: CASSSRLAGASGSYNEQFF
size: -
D: TRBD2
V: TRBV13
J: TRBJ2-1

DNA: TGTGCCAGCACCAGGGGATTGGGCACTGAAGCTTTCTTT
CDR3: CASTRGLGTEAFF
size: -
D: -
V: TRBV6-5
J: TRBJ1-1

DNA: TGTGCCACCAGCAGTGGCCCTGGACAGGGGAATGAGAATGAGCAGTTCTTC
CDR3: CATSSGPGQGNENEQFF
size: few
D: TRBD1
V: TRBV15
J: TRBJ2-1

DNA: TGTGCCATCAGTGACGCCCTAGGGACAGGGAGTCAGCCCCAGCATTTT
CDR3: CAISDALGTGSQPQHF
size: few
D: TRBD1
V: TRBV10-3
J: TRBJ1-5

DNA: TGTGCCAGCAGTTTAAGGGGAGGGTCCGGGGAGACCCAGTACTTC
CDR3: CASSLRGGSGETQYF
size: -
D: TRBD2
V: TRBV27
J: TRBJ2-5

DNA: TGCGCCAGCAGCACCCGGACATTTCTTGCAACTAATGAAAAACTGTTTTTT
CDR3: CASSTRTFLATNEKLFF
size: -
D: -
V: TRBV4-1
J: TRBJ1-4

DNA: TGCGCCAGCAGCCAGCCGACTAGCGGGAGGGCCAGTATACAAAACATTCAGTACTTC
CDR3: CASSQPTSGRASIQNIQYF
size: -
D: TRBD2
V: TRBV4-1
J: TRBJ2-4

DNA: TGTGCCAGCAGTTTAAAGCGGGGGGCAAGCACAGATACGCAGTATTTT
CDR3: CASSLKRGASTDTQYF
size: few
D: TRBD2
V: TRBV27
J: TRBJ2-3

DNA: TGCAGCGTTGGTCCAGGGGTGAACACTGAAGCTTTCTTT
CDR3: CSVGPGVNTEAFF
size: -
D: -
V: TRBV29-1
J: TRBJ1-1